The present T cell receptor beta chain was sequenced within a study of shared clonotypes between healthy human individuals. Study-wide context: The donors, a couple of women and a few men, were aged 18 to 49.

Those who donated were healthy HIV-negative adults, with no recent acute infections or vaccinations reported. The method was immunoSEQ multiplex PCR; TCRdb's version includes in-frame clones alone and lacks a portion of them. Of some 490,000 clones in the sample, 81% were seen once. For this clone: Its target is unknown.

V dropped 0 bases and J dropped 8; count of bases not matched to a gene: 6. The CDR3 has 15 amino acids. Germline values: CDR1 SGHAT, CDR2 FQNNGV. Study-level results: Represented diversity (both genetic and exposure-history) was limited by the small number of donors.

This sequence was found in a woman aged 40 to 50 in good health. Some clones in this sample may be carry-over from other donors' samples. Specimen: PBMCs. This chain uses TRBV11-2 with TRBJ1-4; TRBD1 aligns across 7 bases. The CDR3 sequence is CASSLEAGGREKLFF. DNA for the CDR3: TGTGCCAGCAGCTTAGAGGCAGGGGGTAGGGAAAAACTGTTTTTT.